These 30 T cell receptor beta chains share one sample of origin, sequenced in a study of shared clonotypes between healthy human individuals. Naivety among CD8 cells was defined by CD45RO negativity and positive CCR7 selection, thereby excluding terminally differentiated effector memory CD45RA+ cells. Repertoires were generated with immunoSEQ multiplex PCR, while TCRdb's copy carries only in-frame clones and drops some. The data show about 750,000 clones, over 90% seen once. The sample taken for sequencing was naive CD8+ T cells sorted from blood. The receptors here all came from a man under 40 in good health.

This clone was recorded a few times. The rearrangement links TRBV27 to TRBJ2-7, with 7 bases that match TRBD2. Germline V gene sequence: CDR1 MNHEY, CDR2 SMNVEV (reference sequence). V dropped 0 bases and J dropped 3; count of bases not matched to a gene: 8. This CDR3 contains 16 residues. CDR3 sequence: CASSLSLASGHYEQYF. As DNA, the CDR3 is TGTGCCAGCAGTTTATCGTTGGCTAGCGGCCACTACGAGCAGTACTTC.

Worth noting for this clone: This sample also contains other DNA sequences that code for the same CDR3. This chain uses TRBV27 with TRBJ2-2, with D unresolved. The V and J ends lost 3 bases and 2 bases respectively, with 4 bases between them. CDR3 size: 13 residues. CDR1 is MNHEY, CDR2 SMNVEV, per germline (reference sequence). The CDR3 DNA is TGTGCCAGCAGTTTTTTAAACACCGGGGAGCTGTTTTTT. It specifies CASSFLNTGELFF.

This chain links TRBV19 with TRBJ1-5; D is possibly TRBD1 (6 bases). V lost 7 bases, J lost 3 bases, and 16 bases lay in between. Germline CDR1 is LNHDA and CDR2 is SQIVND (reference sequence). This CDR3 is built from 15 residues. As DNA, the CDR3 is TGTGCCAGTAATTTCTATGGGGGCCCCAATCAGCCCCAGCATTTT. Its translation: CASNFYGGPNQPQHF.

This chain connects TRBV5-1 to TRBJ2-7, with D perhaps matching TRBD1 (5 bases). Germline-derived CDR1 and CDR2 are SGHRS and YFSETQ. This CDR3 comprises 15 residues. V was shortened by 0 bases and J by 1 base, with 11 bases between the two germline ends. The CDR3 spells CASSLGLDMSYEQYF. CDR3 bases: TGCGCCAGCAGCTTGGGGCTGGACATGTCCTACGAGCAGTACTTC. Full variable domain (rest looked up from reference TRBV5-1 and TRBJ2-7): KAGVTQTPRYLIKTRGQQVTLSCSPISGHRSVSWYQQTPGQGLQFLFEYFSETQRNKGNFPGRFSGRQFSNSRSEMNVSTLELGDSALYLCASSLGLDMSYEQYFGPGTRLTVT.

The chain is built from TRBV5-4 and TRBJ2-3, with D possibly matching TRBD2 (6 bases). The V gene's germline CDR1 is SGHNT and CDR2 YYREEE (reference sequence). The CDR3 length is 15 residues. Trimming pared 4 bases from V and 2 bases from J, leaving 14 bases between. The chain's CDR3 is CASSNRDWDTDTQYF. For the CDR3, the DNA is TGTGCCAGCAGCAACCGGGACTGGGACACAGATACGCAGTATTTT.

The chain carries TRBV4-1 and TRBJ2-3; TRBD2 is a possible D gene (6 bases). Per germline, CDR1 MGHRA and CDR2 YSYEKL. The length of the CDR3 is 18 residues. The germline V and J ends were trimmed by 0 bases and 3 bases, with 19 bases remaining between them. CDR3 sequence: CASSQEQNTPLATDTQYF. The CDR3 nucleotides are TGCGCCAGCAGCCAAGAGCAAAATACCCCTCTAGCGACAGATACGCAGTATTTT.

The chain carries TRBV4-1 and TRBJ2-7; TRBD2 matches at 7 bases. This CDR3 contains 15 residues. J was trimmed by 3 bases and V by 0 bases; bases with no gene match: 5. In germline, CDR1 is MGHRA, CDR2 YSYEKL. CDR3 protein: CASSQDSAGYYEQYF. CDR3 nucleotides: TGCGCCAGCAGCCAAGATTCAGCGGGGTACTACGAGCAGTACTTC.

Comments on this clone: This CDR3 is also generated by other DNA sequences in the sample. V usage is TRBV20-1 and J usage is TRBJ2-1; no clear D. Per germline, CDR1 DFQATT and CDR2 SNEGSKA (reference sequence). The CDR3 spans 10 residues. Trimming cost V 3 bases and J 5 bases, with 2 bases left between them. The CDR3: CSARNNEQFF. CDR3 sequence (DNA): TGCAGTGCTAGGAACAATGAGCAGTTCTTC.

The chain links TRBV6-1 to TRBJ1-5; D is perhaps TRBD1 (6 bases). Trimming took 0 bases from V and 4 from J, leaving 10 bases between them. The CDR3 totals 15 residues. CDR1 is MNHNS, CDR2 SASEGT, per germline. The CDR3: CASSEADRRNQPQHF. The CDR3, as DNA: TGTGCCAGCAGTGAAGCCGACAGGCGGAATCAGCCCCAGCATTTT.

CDR3 coding DNA: TGTGCCAGCAGCCCCCGTGGTAGACGGACCTACAATGAGCAGTTCTTC. Protein: CASSPRGRRTYNEQFF. The chain carries TRBV7-3 and TRBJ2-1; no clear D. CDR1 SGHTA and CDR2 FQGTGA come from the germline V gene. V was cut by 5 bases and J by 2 bases, with 16 bases left in between. The CDR3 is 16 amino acids.

The chain employs TRBV19 and TRBJ2-7, with D possibly being TRBD2 (6 bases). The germline V gene encodes CDR1 LNHDA and CDR2 SQIVND (reference sequence). The CDR3 has 14 residues. V lost 3 bases and J lost 4, with 13 bases in between. In DNA form, the CDR3 reads TGTGCCAGTAGTATGGGAGCGGGCTTTTACGAGCAGTACTTC. This translates into CASSMGAGFYEQYF.

The chain joins TRBV6-5 to TRBJ1-1; D remains unclear. Between the trimmed V and J ends, which lost 8 bases and 0 bases, there was a span of 16 bases. The CDR3 is 15 amino acids. Germline V lookup: CDR1 MNHEY, CDR2 SVGAGI. The CDR3 reads CASSPGAGMNTEAFF. Here the CDR3 DNA reads TGTGCCAGCTCCCCCGGCGCCGGGATGAACACTGAAGCTTTCTTT.

This clone has a handful of counts. The chain links TRBV16 to TRBJ1-2; D is unresolved. CDR3 size: 14 residues. Trimming cost V 5 bases and J 4 bases, with 14 bases left between them. Per the germline V gene, CDR1 is KGHSY and CDR2 is FQNENV. CDR3 sequence: CASSAQPRFYGYTF. CDR3 coding DNA: TGTGCCAGCAGCGCTCAGCCTCGGTTCTATGGCTACACCTTC.

This sequence joins TRBV28 and TRBJ1-5; maybe TRBD1 (6 bases). The germline V gene encodes CDR1 MDHEN and CDR2 SYDVKM. The length of the CDR3 is 14 residues. The germline V and J ends were trimmed by 6 bases and 4 bases, with 13 bases remaining between them. The CDR3 region is CASRNPGQNQPQHF. CDR3 DNA: TGTGCCAGCAGGAATCCAGGACAGAATCAGCCCCAGCATTTT.

The chain links TRBV6-1 to TRBJ2-1; TRBD1 matches at 8 bases. This CDR3 is 17 amino acids long. Trimming removed 0 bases from V and 10 bases from J; junction bases left unmatched: 14. Germline CDR1 reads MNHNS; CDR2 reads SASEGT. CDR3 sequence: CASSEAIIRQGAWEQFF. CDR3 nucleotide sequence: TGTGCCAGCAGTGAAGCTATTATCAGGCAGGGGGCCTGGGAGCAGTTCTTC.

The chain is built from TRBV7-6 and TRBJ2-7; D is unclear. The CDR3 contains 14 residues. Germline CDR1 reads SGHVS; CDR2 reads FNYEAQ. V lost 0 bases and J lost 4, with 10 bases in between. CDR3 coding DNA: TGTGCCAGCAGCTTAGCACCTATAGATTACGAGCAGTACTTC. Its translation is CASSLAPIDYEQYF.

This clone was recorded only once. This could be a read error, since a much larger clone is one nucleotide away. Other DNA sequences in the sample encode the same CDR3. This chain uses TRBV9 with TRBJ2-7; D is unclear. V lost 3 bases and J lost 3, with 1 base in between. Germline V lookup: CDR1 SGDLS, CDR2 YYNGEE. CDR3 size: 10 residues. DNA for the CDR3: TGTGCCAGCAGCGGCTACGAGCAGTACTTC. Amino acid sequence: CASSGYEQYF. Filled out from reference TRBV9 and TRBJ2-7, the complete variable domain reads DSGVTQTPKHLITATGQRVTLRCSPRSGDLSVYWYQQSLDQGLQFLIQYYNGEERAKGNILERFSAQQFPDLHSELNLSSLELGDSALYFCASSGYEQYFGPGTRLTVT.

The chain is built from TRBV25-1 and TRBJ2-1, with TRBD2 matching over 11 bases. In germline, CDR1 is MGHDK, CDR2 SYGVNS. V shed 2 bases, J shed 4 bases, and the junction held 7 bases outside the gene matches. The CDR3 totals 17 residues. CDR3 coding DNA: TGTGCCAGCAGTGAAACTCCGATAGCGGGAGGGTACAATGAGCAGTTCTTC. It encodes CASSETPIAGGYNEQFF.

The chain carries TRBV5-1 and TRBJ2-1; tentative D call: TRBD2 (5 bases). The CDR3 runs to 13 residues. Per the germline V gene, CDR1 is SGHRS and CDR2 is YFSETQ. V was pared by 6 bases and J by 0 bases, with 7 bases between. CDR3 nucleotides: TGCGCCAGCACGGGGAGCTCCTACAATGAGCAGTTCTTC. Protein sequence: CASTGSSYNEQFF.

The rearrangement uses TRBV4-1 and TRBJ2-1, with D possibly TRBD2 on 5 matching bases. Trimming shortened V by 0 bases and J by 2 bases, and 14 bases separated the two germline ends. Per germline, CDR1 MGHRA and CDR2 YSYEKL. The CDR3 runs to 17 residues. CDR3 in DNA: TGCGCCAGCAGCCAAGAACCCCTAGCAAACACCTACAATGAGCAGTTCTTC. Residues: CASSQEPLANTYNEQFF.

This chain connects TRBV12-1 to TRBJ2-5; whether TRBD2, the table's D call, matches the DNA was not checked. TRBV12-1 is a pseudogene segment. The CDR3 contains 17 residues. The CDR3 region has the DNA TGTGCCAGCAGCGCAACTGAAAGAGCGGGAGGGGCAGAGACCCAGTACTTC. It is translated as CASSATERAGGAETQYF.

This rearrangement joins TRBV13 to TRBJ1-3, with D unresolved. The CDR3 consists of 17 residues. The germline V gene encodes CDR1 PRHDT and CDR2 FYEKMQ (reference sequence). V lost 2 bases and J 5 bases, leaving 19 bases between the germline ends. The CDR3 DNA is TGTGCCAGCAGCTTATCCCAGCTACTGACCGAGAGAAACACCATATATTTT. Its protein product is CASSLSQLLTERNTIYF.

The rearrangement joins TRBV5-5 to TRBJ2-3; D ambiguous. Germline V CDR1 and CDR2: SGHKS, YYEKEE (reference sequence). V was trimmed by 0 bases and J by 4 bases, leaving 9 bases between them. CDR3 length: 14 amino acids. CDR3 amino acids: CASSLASSSDTQYF. CDR3 DNA: TGTGCCAGCAGCTTGGCTTCTTCGTCAGATACGCAGTATTTT.

Only one count was recorded for this clone. This chain connects TRBV5-1 to TRBJ1-2; the match to TRBD1 covers 7 bases. This CDR3 is 14 amino acids long. V shed 0 bases and J 6 bases; nucleotides not matched to a gene: 5. Germline-derived CDR1 and CDR2 are SGHRS and YFSETQ. CDR3 protein: CASSLDRGGHGYTF. DNA of the CDR3: TGCGCCAGCAGCTTGGACAGGGGAGGGCATGGCTACACCTTC.

This chain connects TRBV19 to TRBJ2-1; 12 nucleotides match TRBD2. CDR1 LNHDA and CDR2 SQIVND come from the germline V gene (reference sequence). J lost 6 bases, V lost 5 bases, and 5 bases had no gene match. The CDR3 contains 15 residues. CDR3 sequence: CASSVGTSGFNEQFF. In DNA, the CDR3 is TGTGCCAGTAGTGTTGGGACTAGCGGGTTCAATGAGCAGTTCTTC.

The chain links TRBV19 to TRBJ2-7, with D unresolved. The CDR3 is made up of 13 amino acids. V lost 1 base to trimming and J lost 6 bases, with 10 bases between them. Per germline, CDR1 LNHDA and CDR2 SQIVND (reference sequence). The CDR3 DNA reads TGTGCCAGTAGTATAGGCAGTGGTGGCGAGCAGTACTTC. It translates to CASSIGSGGEQYF.

The V call is TRBV27, the J call TRBJ1-2, with TRBD1 matching 8 bases. CDR1 MNHEY and CDR2 SMNVEV come from the germline V gene (reference sequence). The CDR3 runs 15 residues. Unmatched junction bases numbered 7, after V lost 1 base and J lost 6 bases. The CDR3, as DNA: TGTGCCAGCAGTTTATTTCCTGCAGGGGGCGATGGCTACACCTTC. Its protein product is CASSLFPAGGDGYTF.

The V and J genes are TRBV10-2 and TRBJ1-1; no clear D. The CDR3 totals 15 residues. Germline V gene sequence: CDR1 WSHSY, CDR2 SAAADI. Trimming stripped 7 bases from V and 1 base from J, with 16 bases between. The CDR3 DNA reads TGCGCCAGCACTATCTCGGGTTCCCGGAACACTGAAGCTTTCTTT. Protein product: CASTISGSRNTEAFF.

The chain couples TRBV6-1 to TRBJ2-1, with TRBD2 identical over 12 bases. The germline gives CDR1 MNHNS, CDR2 SASEGT. CDR3 length: 19 residues. Trimming took 3 bases from V and 2 from J; bases not matched to a gene: 11. This CDR3 reads CASSESSSGRESPYNEQFF. The DNA of the CDR3 is TGTGCCAGCAGTGAGTCTTCTAGCGGGAGGGAGAGCCCCTACAATGAGCAGTTCTTC.

The chain uses TRBV7-9 and TRBJ2-3, with 9 bases identical to TRBD1. J was trimmed by 4 bases and V by 1 base; bases with no gene match: 6. This CDR3 comprises 16 residues. Germline CDR1 is SEHNR and CDR2 is FQNEAQ (reference sequence). In nucleotides, the CDR3 is TGTGCCAGCAGCTTAGTGGGACAGGGTGCCGCAGATACGCAGTATTTT. Amino acid sequence: CASSLVGQGAADTQYF.